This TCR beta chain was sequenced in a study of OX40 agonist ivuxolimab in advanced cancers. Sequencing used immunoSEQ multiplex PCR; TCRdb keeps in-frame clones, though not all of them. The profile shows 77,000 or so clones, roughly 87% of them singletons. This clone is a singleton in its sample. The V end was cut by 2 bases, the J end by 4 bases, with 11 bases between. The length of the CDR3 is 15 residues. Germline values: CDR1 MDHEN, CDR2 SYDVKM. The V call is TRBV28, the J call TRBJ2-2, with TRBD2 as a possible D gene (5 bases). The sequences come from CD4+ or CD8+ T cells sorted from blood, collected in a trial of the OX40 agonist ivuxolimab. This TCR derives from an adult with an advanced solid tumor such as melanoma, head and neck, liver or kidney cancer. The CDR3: CASSLGGSGTGELFF. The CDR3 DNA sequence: TGTGCCAGCAGTTTAGGCGGGTCGGGCACCGGGGAGCTGTTTTTT.